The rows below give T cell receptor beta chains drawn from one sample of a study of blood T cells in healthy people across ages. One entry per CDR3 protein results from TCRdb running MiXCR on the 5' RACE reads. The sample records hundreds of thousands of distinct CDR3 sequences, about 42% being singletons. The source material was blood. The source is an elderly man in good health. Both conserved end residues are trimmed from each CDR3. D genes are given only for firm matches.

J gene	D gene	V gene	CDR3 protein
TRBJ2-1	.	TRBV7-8	ASSRDGEQF
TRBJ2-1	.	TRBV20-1	SAGGESPSYNEQF
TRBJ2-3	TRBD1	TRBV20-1	SARDPGQSTDTQY
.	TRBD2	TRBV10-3	AIGRGEQY
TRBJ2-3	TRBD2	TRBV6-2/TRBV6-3	ASSRQAGVSTDTQY
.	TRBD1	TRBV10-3	AIRNSGQDQETQF
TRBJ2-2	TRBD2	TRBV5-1	ASTISGIITGELF
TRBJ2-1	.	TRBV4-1	ASSPGISYNEQF
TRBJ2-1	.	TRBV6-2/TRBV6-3	ASTWSDGIYNEQF
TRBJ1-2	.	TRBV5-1	ASRQAPPYGYT
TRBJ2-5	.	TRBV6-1	ASRHRDNQETQY
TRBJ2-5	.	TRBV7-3	ASSPEGGIETQY
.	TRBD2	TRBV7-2	ASSLVASGRGAYNEQY
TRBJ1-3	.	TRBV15	ATSRDVGNTIY
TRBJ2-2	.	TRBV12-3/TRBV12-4	ASRRTENTGELF
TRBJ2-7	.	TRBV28	ASSLEGVGGDHEQY
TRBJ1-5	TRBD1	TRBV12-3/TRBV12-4	ASSFRTGVGNQPQH
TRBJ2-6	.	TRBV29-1	SVDVGTGANVLT
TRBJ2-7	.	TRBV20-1	SARDVRPEQY
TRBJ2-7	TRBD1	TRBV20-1	SASPGQGNYEQY
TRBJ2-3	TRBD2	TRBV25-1	ASQSGTTDTQY
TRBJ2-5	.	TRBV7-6	ASSPAIWETQY
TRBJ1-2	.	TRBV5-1	ASRFEGEGYT
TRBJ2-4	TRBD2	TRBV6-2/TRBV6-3	ASSYYGTSGENIQY
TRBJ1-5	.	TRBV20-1	SARRGNQPQH
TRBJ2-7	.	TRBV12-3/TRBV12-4	ATRKTATYEQY
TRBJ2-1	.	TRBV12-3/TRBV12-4	ASRGRVTYNEQF
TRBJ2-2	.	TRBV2	ASSAAGANTGELF
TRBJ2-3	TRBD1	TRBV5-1	ASSDGQGVGDTQY
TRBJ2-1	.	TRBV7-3	ASSLYGSGYNEQF
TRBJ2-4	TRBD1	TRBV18	ASSTTGTGGNIQY
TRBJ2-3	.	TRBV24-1	ATSQSPTDTQY
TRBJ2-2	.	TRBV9	ASSVGAGVNTGELF
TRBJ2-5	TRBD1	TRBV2	ASTRDRQTQY
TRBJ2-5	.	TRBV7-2	ASSRMTGNEETQY
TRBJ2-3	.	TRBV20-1	SAGGDTLETTDTQY
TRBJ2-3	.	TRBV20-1	SASMVGNTDTQY
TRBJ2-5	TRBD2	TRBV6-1	ASTLGAGVQETQY
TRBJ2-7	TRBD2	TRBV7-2	ASSGGRAYEQY
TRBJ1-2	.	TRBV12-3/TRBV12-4	ASSFRRGGYT